The TCR beta chain described here comes from a study of cytomegalovirus exposure and HLA in healthy donors (dated by TCRdb to 2017 to 2019). Study-wide context: An earlier analysis of approximately 640 of the donors reported 250 to 300 Gb of sequence data and some 120 million unique TCR beta sequences from approximately 180 million T cells. An early release covering 550 to 700 HLA-typed donors comprised about 300 gigabases of sequencing data and tens of millions of unique TCR sequences. The genetic ancestry cluster associated with self-reported Caucasian donors included 80% to 90% of the 350 to 500 genotyped donors. The study aimed to test whether cataloging public T cell receptors could reveal signatures of past pathogen exposure. Using immunosequencing, the study profiled T cell repertoires from about 620 subjects and related those repertoires to cytomegalovirus serostatus. A separate validation cohort of about 110 different subjects was used in addition to the 666-subject first cohort. To predict cytomegalovirus infection status, the study combined high-throughput TCR immunosequencing, statistical association of individual TCRs with disease status, and machine learning. In a later analysis, previously published TCR beta repertoires from fewer than 750 donors were re-analyzed and high-resolution HLA genotyping was added so that TCR occurrence patterns could be studied. The later analysis used no new phenotypic data to find candidate immune exposures, relying instead on TCR beta sequences and their occurrence across donors. In an earlier analysis of more than 550 of the donors, high-throughput TCR beta sequencing was used to judge whether each TCR beta V gene segment behaved as functional or pseudogenic. Donor age, sex, ethnicity and CMV serostatus were collected together with the repertoire data. A later genetic analysis took genome-wide SNP genotypes for about three fifths of the 666 donors and used that subset as a discovery cohort. Every repertoire in the discovery cohort had been generated on one and the same sequencing platform. Class I and class II HLA loci were covered by the typing at four-digit resolution. Typing coverage differed by locus: A, B, C, DRB1 and DQB1 were typed in about 620-630 donors, DQA1 in roughly 510, DPA1 in roughly 590, and DPB1 in around 440. Because of strong linkage in the cohort, roughly five DR-DQ haplotypes were treated as single units for association and clustering. Among some 400 genotyped donors of the cohort, an average of around 250,000 unique TCR beta nucleotide sequences was sequenced per donor, of which 15% to 20% were non-productive. What the study reported, not specific to this receptor: When HLA alleles, especially DR and DQ, strongly co-occurred, attributing TCR associations to individual alleles was difficult. Cytomegalovirus status was reported to be diagnosed by the classifier with high specificity and sensitivity in both the original and validation cohorts. Compared with equally common non-associated chains, HLA-associated TCR beta chains in a later analysis were more clonally expanded and had lower generation probabilities. A cluster of highly shared sequence variants was judged likely to represent a technical artifact of the sequencing pipeline. In an earlier analysis of roughly 560 of the donors, most TCR beta V segments were observed in productive rearrangements about 87% or about 30% of the time, broadly matching IMGT annotations. In a later analysis, most CMV-associated TCR beta chains were found to appear HLA-restricted, with HLA associations seemingly driven largely by CMV exposure. According to a later analysis, TCR association rates differed among HLA loci, with DRB1 alleles showing the most associated TCRs and HLA-C alleles showing the fewest. Some IMGT-functional V segments, including TRBV6-2 and TRBV6-3, could not be told apart with the 87-base-pair reads, so those segments were excluded. In a later analysis, 15,000 to 20,000 TCR beta sequences were associated with specific HLA alleles at a false discovery rate of 0.05. A later analysis reported that several top co-occurrence clusters appeared linked to parvovirus B19, influenza, CMV and Epstein-Barr virus. Most TCR sequences were observed very rarely across donors, whereas some public TCRs were present in many individuals. In vitro tests confirmed that a few of the cytomegalovirus-associated TCR beta chains recognize cytomegalovirus antigens. A further reported finding was that TCR beta sequences accurately predicted the HLA-A and HLA-B alleles for most subjects in the first cohort. Because HLA typing was unavailable for some donors at each locus, only the typed subset was used in association tests. An association between a missense DCLRE1C variant and V-gene and J-gene trimming of TCR beta chains was found in a later genetic analysis and replicated in an independent cohort. In the study, 164 TCR beta chains were listed as associated with cytomegalovirus. For the cohort, immune exposure information was limited to CMV serostatus. The cohort was sequenced for TCR beta chains only, and without alpha or paired-chain data the features that could be detected were limited. Some 15 rarely observed V segments, including chromosome 9 orphons, were excluded from the earlier analysis of some 590 of the donors because counts were too low. The authors suggested that the approach could potentially be generalized to other disease states and immunological phenotypes. According to a later genetic analysis, donors in an Asian-associated ancestry cluster had fewer N-insertions in productive TCRs than the approximately 610-donor mean. Roughly uniform sequencing depth across donors was assumed in presence/absence analyses, although this assumption may not hold. Correlated functional status among segregating V segments might be attributable to linkage disequilibrium, but an unknown experimental factor could not be ruled out.

A remark on this clone: Its binding antigen is unknown. There are no base qualities to consult, and no much larger clone falls within one base.

In total, just over 650 healthy bone marrow donors made up the cohort. At the time of sampling, all cohort members were nominally healthy, though unrecorded immune exposures were likely present. The donor tested CMV seronegative, placing the donor among the 350 or so seronegative members of the cohort. Every donor gave a peripheral blood sample, and the peripheral blood mononuclear cells from that sample were used for TCR beta sequencing. The Qiagen DNeasy Blood Extraction Kit was used to extract genomic DNA from the blood cell samples. The CDR3, from cysteine to phenylalanine, totals 16 residues. Just the 48-base CDR3 DNA is kept, in frame starting at base 1. For this chain, trimming is 4 bases at the V end and 4 bases at the J end, and the number of junction bases without a gene match is 10. CDR1 SGHRS and CDR2 YFSETQ are derived from the germline V gene. The library was prepared using the immunoSEQ multiplex PCR assay. A mixture of 60 forward primers for TCR Vbeta segments and 13 reverse primers for TCR Jbeta segments was used in the multiplex PCR. Amplification of the CDR3 region of rearranged TCR beta genes was performed with a multiplex PCR assay on genomic DNA. The amplified TCR beta libraries were sequenced on the Illumina HiSeq System as 87-base-pair reads. The published analysis was carried out like this. A later analysis tallied roughly 76 million unique TCR beta chains across the 610 or so repertoires, and around 9.9 million of those chains were shared by two or more donors. Raw reads were error-corrected and collapsed into unique sequences by a nearest-neighbor algorithm in which closely related sequences were merged to remove PCR and sequencing errors. Alignment of CDR3 sequences to IMGT reference sequences was used to assign V, D and J gene segments. For a sequence to be retained, a match of at least six nucleotides to both a V gene segment and a J gene segment was required. A rearrangement was called productive if the CDR3 had no stop codons and remained in frame with V and J, and every other rearrangement was called non-productive. Following IMGT convention, CDR3 was defined as the stretch from the second conserved V-encoded cysteine up to the conserved J-encoded phenylalanine. In an earlier analysis of more than 550 of the donors, sequences lacking an unambiguous match to a single V gene segment were excluded. In an earlier analysis of a few hundred of the donors, V segments were called functional above 56.7% productive rearrangements and were called segregating when the between-donor standard deviation exceeded 5%. A statistical classification framework was built for diagnosing cytomegalovirus status from the catalog of TCR beta chain sequences. A later analysis assigned V and J genes by comparing TCR nucleotide sequences with IMGT/GENE-DB human TR gene sequences. In a later analysis, CDR3 sequences and most-parsimonious VDJ recombination scenarios were assigned using the TCRdist pipeline. In a later analysis, each TCR beta chain was defined by its CDR3 amino acid sequence together with its V-gene family, and reads lacking a unique V-gene family were excluded. As a way to deal with suspected cross-contamination and a sequencing artifact, a later analysis dropped 500 to 700 nucleotide sequences that were highly shared and had low generation probability. In a later analysis, a clonal expansion index was calculated for each public chain from normalized within-repertoire ranks of inferred template counts. Generation probabilities in a later analysis came from a VDJ recombination model fitted to out-of-frame rearrangements, and those results were checked against IGoR. In a later analysis, hypergeometric tests were used to score TCR-TCR, TCR-HLA and TCR-CMV co-occurrence, with a repertoire-size bias correction applied to TCR pairs. To estimate false discovery rates, a later analysis permuted the HLA or CMV assignments 20 times. In a later analysis, co-occurring TCRs were grouped using DBSCAN, with TCRdist sequence similarity added in when clustering inside HLA-allele-positive subsets. Repertoires with fewer than 30,000 or more than 120,000 public chains were left out of co-occurrence clustering, as were a few repertoires with anomalous nucleotide sharing. TCRdb carries this immuneACCESS record with in-frame sequences only. Its versions omit some clonotypes, under half of them owing to an unresolved V gene in the studies checked, with the rest unexplained. The DNA gave D and trimming, while V, J and clone size come from that table. Within this sample are about 83,000 clones, with roughly 80% of them counted one time only. The top ten hold about 2% of the sample.

Rearrangement joined TRBV5-1 to TRBJ2-2; 7 middle bases align to TRBD1. Material for sequencing was PBMCs. The TCR sequence derives from a woman aged 25 to 39 in good health and CMV-seronegative. The CDR3 region reads CASSPTTGASTGELFF. The sequenced DNA is TGCGCCAGCAGCCCCACAACAGGGGCGAGCACCGGGGAGCTGTTTTTT. This CDR3, with the reference TRBV5-1 and TRBJ2-2 proteins standing in past its ends, gives the full variable domain KAGVTQTPRYLIKTRGQQVTLSCSPISGHRSVSWYQQTPGQGLQFLFEYFSETQRNKGNFPGRFSGRQFSNSRSEMNVSTLELGDSALYLCASSPTTGASTGELFFGEGSRLTVL.